Reported below is one TCR beta chain. The clone's antigen remains unknown. No clone much larger than this one lies a single base away; base qualities are absent. Its CDR3 holds 15 amino acids, cysteine through phenylalanine. The read is trimmed to its CDR3 DNA, 45 bases read in frame from base 1. Between the V and J ends, shortened by 3 bases and 1 base respectively, the junction contains 13 bases. CD8 naive samples were obtained by positive selection for CCR7 among CD45RO-negative cells, yielding a CD45RA+CCR7+ population from which TemRA cells were excluded. Donors were healthy HIV-negative adults with no recently reported acute infections or vaccinations. Only Caucasian adults living in Nashville, Tennessee, USA were represented among the donors. After blood collection by leukapheresis, PBMCs were isolated using Ficoll-Histopaque density gradient centrifugation and then cryopreserved in the vapor phase of liquid nitrogen. Analytical flow cytometry was used to check the purity and quantity of each magnetically sorted T cell population. Genomic DNA was isolated from every sorted fraction and measured by UV absorbance on a Nanodrop 2000c.

This entry belongs to a study of shared clonotypes between healthy human individuals (dated by TCRdb to about 2020). In terms of the full investigation: Two women and a few men aged 18 to 49 years were included in the cohort. The study deeply sequenced blood TCR repertoires of 5 or 6 healthy adults to estimate repertoire size and the extent of clonotype sharing between individuals. Each donor's leukapheresis produced roughly between roughly 0.85 and 10 billion PBMCs. To increase sequencing depth and limit assay-specific biases, different laboratories used diverse techniques to prepare libraries and sequence TCR repertoires. Per donor, three plates each were used for CD4 naive and CD4 memory, two for CD8 naive, and one for CD8 memory.

Using the deep immunoSEQ assay, TCR CDR3 regions were amplified from genomic DNA by multiplex PCR. For each cell subset, the extracted genomic DNA was distributed evenly across all wells of several immunoSEQ 96-well plates, and each plate served as one replicate. For sorted subsets, each replicate PCR was loaded with approximately 0.2 ug genomic DNA, equivalent to approximately 27,000 T cell genomes. Purified libraries were quantified with a Qubit 3.0 fluorometer, sized on a Bioanalyzer 2100, and re-quantified with the KAPA Library Quantification kit. Each immunoSEQ 96-well plate was sequenced on its own single-read 150-cycle Illumina NextSeq 550 flow cell. The authors' pipeline ran thus. Because the immunoSEQ output included only junctional sequences and no quality scores, the filtering could not be the same as the filtering used for full-length reads. To assign V/J genes and CDR3, sequences were annotated against IMGT germline references using PyIR, a Python wrapper for IgBLAST v1.9. Reads with weak V/J assignments (E-value above 1e-6), missing CDR3, stop codons, out-of-frame junctions, or ambiguous translated residues were removed. A V3J clonotype was defined by an identical inferred V gene, J gene, and CDR3 amino acid sequence. To compute the percentage overlap between repertoires, the number of shared unique clonotypes was divided by the size of the smaller repertoire. Repertoire richness was assessed with RTK rarefaction, the Chao1 estimator, and Recon v2.1 estimates of unobserved clonotypes. OLGA was used to compute generation probabilities for all TCRbeta clonotypes that the gDNA method yielded from a few donors. TCRdb took over this immuneACCESS table, retaining in-frame rearrangements with V and J assigned. Such tables are incomplete; in checked studies, under half of the missing clones stem from an unresolved V gene, and the remainder is unexplained. That table is the source of V, J and clone size, and D and trimming were worked out from the DNA. This sample gives roughly 2.1 million clones in total; about 92% of them show up just once. The ten most abundant clones make up around 1.7% of the sample.

The paper as a whole reports these results and caveats: Incomplete sequencing was indicated by rarefaction of sorted-subset datasets, despite the large sequencing depth. Pairwise subsampling indicated that sequencing depth was expected to affect the degree of clonotype sharing among donors. Across a handful of donors, approximately 5% of naive CD4, roughly 3.5% of naive CD8, under 2.5% of memory CD4, and around 0.4% of memory CD8 clonotypes were shared. Sampling was restricted to blood, and TCR repertoires in tissue are likely to differ from TCR repertoires in blood. Larger estimated clonotype richness was generally found for naive subsets than for memory subsets. Because the study included only a small number of donors, the genetic and exposure-history diversity represented was limited. Clonotypes shared by all four sorted-subset donors showed higher generation probabilities than non-shared clonotypes.

This TCR came from a man aged 18 to 35 in good health. Some clones in this sample may be carry-over from other donors' samples. The V gene is TRBV23-1 and the J gene is TRBJ2-7, and the D gene may be TRBD2, 5 bases matching. TRBV23-1 falls under the ORF class, with uncertain function. What was sequenced was naive CD8+ T cells from PBMCs. Explained via the paper, the cell subset or site label denotes: CD45RA+CCR7+. The bases are TGCGCCAGCAGTCAGGAGGTCAGGAGATCCTACGAGCAGTACTTC. Protein translation: CASSQEVRRSYEQYF.